These T cell receptor beta chains were read from a single sample in a study of blood T cells in healthy people across ages. Each CDR3 protein is one row after TCRdb ran MiXCR on the 5' RACE reads. The table lists more than 700,000 distinct CDR3 sequences, about 53% of them singletons, with 41% in the top ten. The sample taken for sequencing was blood. Receptor source: a man older than 75 in good health. CDR3s include the opening cysteine and the closing phenylalanine or tryptophan.

cdr3_aa v_call cdr3_length j_call
CASSHGRGGSVLQETQYF TRBV4-1 18 TRBJ2-5
CASSRQGSTEAFF TRBV25-1 13 TRBJ1-1
CASSSPSLAGGRETQYF TRBV7-9 17 TRBJ2-5
CASSDRTSGRFF TRBV9 12 TRBJ2-1
CASRLDYPNSVEQFF TRBV28 15 TRBJ2-1
CASSQGGILGYGYTF TRBV6-5 15 TRBJ1-2
CASSPLSGRLSYEQYF TRBV3-1 16 TRBJ2-7
CATAAGADHEQYF TRBV24-1 13 TRBJ2-7
CASSPTGEREYSGANVLTF TRBV27 19 TRBJ2-6
CASTGTPQETQYF TRBV6-1 13 TRBJ2-5
CASSPRTIFFRSPLHF TRBV27 16 TRBJ1-6
CSGEGGSSYNEQFF TRBV29-1 14 TRBJ2-1
CSVVGARSNTGELFF TRBV29-1 15 TRBJ2-2
CSAARGANYGYTF TRBV20-1 13 TRBJ1-2
CASSPKVGGNEQYF TRBV7-9 14 TRBJ2-7
CASSLEDSLHEQYF TRBV7-9 14 TRBJ2-5
CSAQLAGGAEQYF TRBV20-1 13 TRBJ2-7
CAISVTGDNQPQHF TRBV10-3 14 TRBJ1-5
CASSREDTGYGYTF TRBV3-1 14 TRBJ1-2
CASQPSATKEEQFF TRBV30 14 TRBJ2-1
CASSDTVVGYEQYF TRBV10-2 14 TRBJ2-7
CASSVSGTRSAEQYF TRBV27 15 .
CSARDSPYNEQFF TRBV20-1 13 TRBJ2-1
CATSAGRARSGSSGNTIYF TRBV24-1 19 TRBJ1-3